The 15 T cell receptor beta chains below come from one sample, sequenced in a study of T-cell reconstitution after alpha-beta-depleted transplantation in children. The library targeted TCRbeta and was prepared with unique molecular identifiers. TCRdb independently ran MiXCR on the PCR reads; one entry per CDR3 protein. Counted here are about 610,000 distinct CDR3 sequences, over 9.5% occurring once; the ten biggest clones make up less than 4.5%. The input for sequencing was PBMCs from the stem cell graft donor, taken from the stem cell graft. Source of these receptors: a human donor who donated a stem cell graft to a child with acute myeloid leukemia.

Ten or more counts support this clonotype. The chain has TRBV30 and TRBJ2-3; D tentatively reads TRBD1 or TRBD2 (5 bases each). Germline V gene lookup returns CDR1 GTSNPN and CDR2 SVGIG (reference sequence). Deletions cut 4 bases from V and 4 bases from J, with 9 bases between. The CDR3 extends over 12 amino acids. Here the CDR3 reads CAWTPGPDTQYF. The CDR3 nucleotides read TGTGCCTGGACTCCGGGGCCAGATACGCAGTATTTT.

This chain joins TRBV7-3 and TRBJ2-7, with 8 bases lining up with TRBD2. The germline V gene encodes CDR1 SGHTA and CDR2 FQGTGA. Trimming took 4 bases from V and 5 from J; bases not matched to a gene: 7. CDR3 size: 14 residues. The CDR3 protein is CASSSTGGGNEQYF. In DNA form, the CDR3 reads TGTGCCAGCAGCTCTACCGGGGGGGGCAACGAGCAGTACTTC.

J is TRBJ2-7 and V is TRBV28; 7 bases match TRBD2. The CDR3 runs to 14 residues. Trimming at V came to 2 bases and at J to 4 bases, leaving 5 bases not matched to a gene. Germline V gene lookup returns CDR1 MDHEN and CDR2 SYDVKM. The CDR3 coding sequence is TGTGCCAGCAGTTTACCTAGCGGCTTATACGAGCAGTACTTC. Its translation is CASSLPSGLYEQYF.

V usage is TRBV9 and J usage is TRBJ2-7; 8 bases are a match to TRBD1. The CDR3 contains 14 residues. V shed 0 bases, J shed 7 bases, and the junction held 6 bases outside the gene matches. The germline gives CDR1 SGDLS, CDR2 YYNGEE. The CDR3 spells CASSVGQGLGEQYF. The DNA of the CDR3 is TGTGCCAGCAGCGTAGGACAGGGGTTGGGTGAGCAGTACTTC.

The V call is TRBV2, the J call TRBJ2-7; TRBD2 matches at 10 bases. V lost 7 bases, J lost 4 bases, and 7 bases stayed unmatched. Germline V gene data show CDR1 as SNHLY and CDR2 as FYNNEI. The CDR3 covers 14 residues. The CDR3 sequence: CASIGAGGPYEQYF. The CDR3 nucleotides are TGTGCCAGCATAGGAGCGGGAGGGCCTTACGAGCAGTACTTC.

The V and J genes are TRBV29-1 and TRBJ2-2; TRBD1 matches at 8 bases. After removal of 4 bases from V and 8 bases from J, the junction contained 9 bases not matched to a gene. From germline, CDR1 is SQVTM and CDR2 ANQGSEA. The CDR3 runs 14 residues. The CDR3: CSVVDRVVDGELFF. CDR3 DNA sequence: TGCAGCGTTGTGGACAGGGTGGTTGATGGGGAGCTGTTTTTT.

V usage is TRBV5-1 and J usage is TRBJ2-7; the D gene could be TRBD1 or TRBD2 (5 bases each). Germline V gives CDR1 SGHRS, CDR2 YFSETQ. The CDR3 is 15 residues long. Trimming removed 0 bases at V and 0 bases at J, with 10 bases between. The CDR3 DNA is TGCGCCAGCAGCTTGGTGGGGGTACGCTCCTACGAGCAGTACTTC. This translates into CASSLVGVRSYEQYF.

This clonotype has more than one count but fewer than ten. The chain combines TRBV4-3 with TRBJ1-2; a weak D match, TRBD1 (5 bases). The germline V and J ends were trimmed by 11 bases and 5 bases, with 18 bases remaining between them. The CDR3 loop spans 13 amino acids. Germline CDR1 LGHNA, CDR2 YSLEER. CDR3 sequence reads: CAGQRGAGYGYTF. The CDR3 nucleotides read TGCGCCGGGCAGAGGGGTGCGGGGTATGGCTACACCTTC.

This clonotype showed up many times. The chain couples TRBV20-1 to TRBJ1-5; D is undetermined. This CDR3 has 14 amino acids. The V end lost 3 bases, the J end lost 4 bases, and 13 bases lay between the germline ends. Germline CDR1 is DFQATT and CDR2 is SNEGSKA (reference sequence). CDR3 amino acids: CSASRKTQNQPQHF. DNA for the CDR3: TGCAGTGCTAGTCGGAAAACCCAGAATCAGCCCCAGCATTTT.

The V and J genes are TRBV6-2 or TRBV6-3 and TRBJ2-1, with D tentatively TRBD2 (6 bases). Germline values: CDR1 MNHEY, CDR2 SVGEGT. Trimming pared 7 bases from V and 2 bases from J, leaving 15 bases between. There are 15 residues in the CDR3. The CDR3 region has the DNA TGTGCCAGCACCGCGGGGCGGAGCACCTACAATGAGCAGTTCTTC. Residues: CASTAGRSTYNEQFF.

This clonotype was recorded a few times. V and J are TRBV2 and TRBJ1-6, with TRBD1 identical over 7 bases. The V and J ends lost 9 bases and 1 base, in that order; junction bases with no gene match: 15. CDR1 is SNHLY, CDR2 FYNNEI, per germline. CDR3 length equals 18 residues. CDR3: CASTGQDQAWSYNSPLHF. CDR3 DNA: TGTGCCAGTACCGGACAGGATCAGGCGTGGTCCTATAATTCACCCCTCCACTTT.

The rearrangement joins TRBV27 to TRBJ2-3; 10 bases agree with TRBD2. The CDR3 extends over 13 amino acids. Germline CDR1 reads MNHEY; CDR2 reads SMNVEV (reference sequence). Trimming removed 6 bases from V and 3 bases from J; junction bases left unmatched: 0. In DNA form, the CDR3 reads TGTGCCAGCAGAGCGGGAGGGACAGATACGCAGTATTTT. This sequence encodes CASRAGGTDTQYF.

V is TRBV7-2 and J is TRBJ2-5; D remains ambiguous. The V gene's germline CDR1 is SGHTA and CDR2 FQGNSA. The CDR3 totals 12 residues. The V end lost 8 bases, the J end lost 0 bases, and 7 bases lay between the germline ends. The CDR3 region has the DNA TGTGCCAGCGCGCGGAACCAAGAGACCCAGTACTTC. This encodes CASARNQETQYF.

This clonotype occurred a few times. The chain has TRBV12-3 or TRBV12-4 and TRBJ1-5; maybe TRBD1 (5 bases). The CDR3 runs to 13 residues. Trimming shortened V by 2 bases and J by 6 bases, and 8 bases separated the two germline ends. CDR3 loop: CASSLRGAQPQHF. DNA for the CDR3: TGTGCCAGCAGTTTAAGGGGAGCTCAGCCCCAGCATTTT.

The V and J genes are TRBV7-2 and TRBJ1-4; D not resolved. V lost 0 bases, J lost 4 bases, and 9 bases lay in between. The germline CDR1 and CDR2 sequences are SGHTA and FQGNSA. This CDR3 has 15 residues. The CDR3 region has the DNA TGTGCCAGCAGCTTAGCTCGGGCAGTTAATGAAAAACTGTTTTTT. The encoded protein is CASSLARAVNEKLFF.